Below are 13 T cell receptor beta chains sequenced from a single sample in a study of radiotherapy plus CTLA-4 blockade in lung cancer. TCRdb's table, derived via immunoSEQ multiplex PCR, lists solely in-frame clones and lacks some. There are roughly 86,000 clones in the sample; roughly four fifths occur only once, and roughly 0.8% lies in the top ten. Material: peripheral blood, obtained from a patient treated with radiotherapy plus ipilimumab. These receptors were taken from a human donor with non-small cell lung cancer who had stable disease on radiotherapy plus ipilimumab.

The chain uses TRBV27 and TRBJ2-7; 9 positions agree with TRBD1. The CDR3 is 15 amino acids. Per germline, CDR1 MNHEY and CDR2 SMNVEV (reference sequence). The V and J ends lost 4 bases and 5 bases, in that order; junction bases with no gene match: 9. CDR3 in amino acids: CASSSAGTGSHEQYF. The CDR3 bases are TGTGCCAGCAGTTCGGCCGGGACAGGGTCCCACGAGCAGTACTTC.

This rearrangement joins TRBV7-3 to TRBJ1-2; tentative D call: TRBD1 (6 bases). V was trimmed by 1 base and J by 7 bases, leaving 16 bases between them. The CDR3 runs to 15 residues. The germline V gene has CDR1 SGHTA and CDR2 FQGTGA. The CDR3 protein is CASSLNLGGLGGYTF. In nucleotides, the CDR3 is TGTGCCAGCAGCTTAAACTTAGGGGGACTTGGTGGCTACACCTTC.

This clone was picked up one time. This chain joins TRBV19 and TRBJ1-5; TRBD1 might be the D (5 bases). This CDR3 spans 13 amino acids. Germline CDR1 LNHDA, CDR2 SQIVND (reference sequence). Trimming took off 6 bases at V and 7 bases at J, with 13 bases between the two ends. In nucleotides, the CDR3 is TGTGCCAGTAGGTCGGGGCCCAGGCAGCCCCAGCATTTT. It specifies CASRSGPRQPQHF.

The chain carries TRBV7-6 and TRBJ1-4; TRBD1 is a possible D gene (6 bases). The germline gives CDR1 SGHVS, CDR2 FNYEAQ. The CDR3 runs to 15 residues. V was clipped by 3 bases and J by 8 bases, with 16 bases between them. The CDR3 DNA reads as TGTGCCAGCAGCTTGGGGGGCGTCCGTGGGGAAAAACTGTTTTTT. Protein product: CASSLGGVRGEKLFF.

The chain carries TRBV2 and TRBJ2-5; 7 bases fit TRBD1. The CDR3 length is 12 residues. Germline V CDR1 and CDR2: SNHLY, FYNNEI. After removal of 8 bases from V and 6 bases from J, the junction contained 6 bases not matched to a gene. The CDR3 nucleotides read TGTGCCAGCTCACAGGGGCGGCAGACCCAGTACTTC. Its translation is CASSQGRQTQYF.

This clone was seen once. The chain links TRBV18 to TRBJ1-2, with D possibly being TRBD1 (6 bases). CDR1 is KGHSH and CDR2 is LQKENI in the germline V gene. Trimming shortened V by 6 bases and J by 6 bases, and 14 bases separated the two germline ends. The CDR3 is 13 residues long. The CDR3 spells CASSQGQSDGYTF. The CDR3 DNA follows: TGTGCCAGCTCGCAGGGGCAGTCCGATGGCTACACCTTC.

This chain joins TRBV5-1 and TRBJ2-7, with 9 bases fitting TRBD1. The germline V gene encodes CDR1 SGHRS and CDR2 YFSETQ. CDR3 length: 17 residues. The V and J ends lost 0 bases and 1 base, in that order; junction bases with no gene match: 8. DNA of the CDR3: TGCGCCAGCAGCTTGGGCACAGGGGGCTTTGATTCCTACGAGCAGTACTTC. Translation: CASSLGTGGFDSYEQYF.

Here the CDR3 reads CASSMTGMSEQYF. CDR3 coding DNA: TGTGCCAGTAGTATGACAGGAATGAGCGAGCAGTACTTC. This chain connects TRBV19 to TRBJ2-7; D possibly corresponds to TRBD1 (6 bases). CDR3 length: 13 residues. Germline V gene sequence: CDR1 LNHDA, CDR2 SQIVND (reference sequence). V lost 3 bases to trimming and J lost 6 bases, with 12 bases between them.

The gene calls are TRBV7-9 and TRBJ1-6; possible D gene TRBD1, 5 bases. Looked up from germline, CDR1 is SEHNR and CDR2 is FQNEAQ (reference sequence). This CDR3 is 15 amino acids long. Trimming cost V 5 bases and J 5 bases, with 13 bases left between them. CDR3 nucleotides: TGTGCCAGCAGCCCCCGGACACTAAATAATTCACCCCTCCACTTT. Protein sequence: CASSPRTLNNSPLHF.

The chain couples TRBV5-6 to TRBJ1-6; 8 bases match TRBD1. Germline V gene lookup returns CDR1 SGHDT and CDR2 YYEEEE. The V segment lost 0 bases and the J segment 7 bases; nucleotides outside the gene matches: 6. CDR3 length: 16 amino acids. The CDR3 nucleotides are TGTGCCAGCAGCTTGGGGGGACAGGCGATGAATTCACCCCTCCACTTT. This gives the protein CASSLGGQAMNSPLHF.

The genes are TRBV14 and TRBJ2-1; D gene unclear. Trimming took 1 base from V and 10 from J, leaving 11 bases between them. Per germline, CDR1 SGHDN and CDR2 FVKESK. The CDR3 sequence is 13 residues long. CDR3 coding DNA: TGTGCCAGCAGCCAAGGGGCCGGGCGGGAGCAGTTCTTC. Encoded protein: CASSQGAGREQFF.

CDR3 sequence (DNA): TGTGCCAGCAATCCAGGGAGGCAGGGGCTTGGCGAGCAGTACTTC. Its translation: CASNPGRQGLGEQYF. The chain has TRBV2 and TRBJ2-5; the D gene could be TRBD1 or TRBD2 (6 bases each). The better agreement between TRBJ2-7 and the DNA end casts doubt on the J call. CDR1 and CDR2 (germline): SNHLY, FYNNEI. The CDR3 sequence is 15 residues long.

This clone showed up just a few times. The chain is built from TRBV11-2 and TRBJ2-1; D is possibly TRBD1 or TRBD2 (5 bases each). The CDR3 contains 16 residues. V gave up 6 bases and J gave up 0 bases, with 15 bases separating them. The germline V gene encodes CDR1 SGHAT and CDR2 FQNNGV. The CDR3 bases are TGTGCCAGCAGAGCTCCGGGACGCAGCTCCTACAATGAGCAGTTCTTC. This translates into CASRAPGRSSYNEQFF.